Sequencing of this T cell receptor beta chain was carried out in a study of tumor and adjacent non-tumor tissue in lung cancer. Whole-study context: The cohort had around twelve adenocarcinoma, 2 squamous cell and 1 small cell patients.

For this clonotype: What it binds is unknown.

Study results and caveats: Top 100 clones took a larger repertoire share in normal lung. Tumor tissue had significantly higher TCR diversity than normal lung.

A modified ARM-PCR protocol with three rounds of nested PCR amplified TCRbeta. One entry per CDR3 protein, called by TCRdb with MiXCR from the multiplex PCR reads. The data hold approximately 76,000 distinct CDR3 sequences, with about two thirds observed a single time. No cell sorting was done before RNA was extracted from the tissue. The germline V and J ends were trimmed by 7 bases and 1 base, with 17 bases remaining between them. The CDR3 loop spans 15 amino acids. Germline-derived CDR1 and CDR2 are MGHRA and YSYEKL. The sample was lung tumor tissue. The gene calls are TRBV4-1 and TRBJ2-7; D may correspond to TRBD1 or TRBD2 (5 bases each). This clonotype originated in a woman aged 70-85 years with non-small cell lung cancer. CDR3 protein: CASNRNRDGSYEQYF. Here the CDR3 DNA reads TGCGCCAGCAACCGAAACCGGGACGGATCCTACGAGCAGTACTTC.